Following are 14 T cell receptor beta chains from one sample sequenced in a study of cytomegalovirus exposure and HLA in healthy donors. Primers included in the PCR were 60 Vbeta and 13 Jbeta primers. The method was immunoSEQ multiplex PCR; TCRdb's version includes in-frame clones alone and lacks a portion of them. Here the sample spans a few hundred thousand clones, around 81% being singletons. Sequenced material: PBMCs. These receptors were obtained from a woman between 55 and 75 years old in good health and CMV-seropositive.

This clone was seen only a few times. The chain recombines TRBV5-4 with TRBJ2-5, with 10 nucleotides matching TRBD2. CDR3 length equals 16 residues. Germline assignment: CDR1 SGHNT and CDR2 YYREEE (reference sequence). J gave up 2 bases and V 2 bases, and 6 bases lay outside the gene matches. In nucleotides, the CDR3 is TGTGCCAGCAGCTTTGTGCCTAGCGGGAGTCAAGAGACCCAGTACTTC. Its translation: CASSFVPSGSQETQYF.

V gene TRBV9 combines with J gene TRBJ1-2, with a tentative D call TRBD1 (5 bases). The CDR3 extends over 13 amino acids. V lost 3 bases and J lost 5, with 11 bases in between. Germline assignment: CDR1 SGDLS and CDR2 YYNGEE. CDR3 DNA sequence: TGTGCCAGCAGCGACGGGACTCCTTATGGCTACACCTTC. The encoded protein is CASSDGTPYGYTF.

This clone was seen a few times. The CDR3 sequence is CASSTGTSGRVLPDTQYF. The CDR3 nucleotides read TGTGCCAGCAGCACAGGGACTAGCGGGAGAGTCTTGCCAGATACGCAGTATTTT. The chain has TRBV7-3 and TRBJ2-3, with 14 positions matching TRBD2. CDR1 is SGHTA and CDR2 is FQGTGA in the germline V gene. The CDR3 is 18 amino acids. V gave up 5 bases and J gave up 4 bases; unmatched junction bases: 11.

The rearrangement links TRBV4-1 to TRBJ2-1; 16 bases line up with TRBD2. The V and J ends lost 1 base and 8 bases, in that order; junction bases with no gene match: 5. This CDR3 comprises 17 residues. Germline V CDR1 and CDR2: MGHRA, YSYEKL. CDR3 loop: CASSQGGTSGRGDEQFF. In nucleotides, the CDR3 is TGCGCCAGCAGCCAAGGGGGGACTAGCGGGAGGGGGGATGAGCAGTTCTTC.

The chain is built from TRBV19 and TRBJ2-5, with 10 positions matching TRBD1. Germline V gives CDR1 LNHDA, CDR2 SQIVND (reference sequence). The length of the CDR3 is 15 residues. V lost 5 bases to trimming and J lost 5 bases; unmatched junction nucleotides: 8. In nucleotides, the CDR3 is TGTGCCAGTAGTGAACGACAGGGGGCTCGGGAGACCCAGTACTTC. Encoded protein: CASSERQGARETQYF.

A note on this clone: The junction and the germline gene differ at one end; a read error may be behind it. The chain couples TRBV7-9 to TRBJ2-5; perhaps TRBD2 as D (6 bases). Looked up from germline, CDR1 is SEHNR and CDR2 is FQNEAQ (reference sequence). This CDR3 contains 12 residues. The CDR3 coding sequence is TGTTCCAGCAGCGCGGGAACCGAGACCCAGTACTTC. This codes for CSSSAGTETQYF. Together with reference TRBV7-9 and TRBJ2-5, the CDR3 gives the full variable domain: DTGVSQNPRHKITKRGQNVTFRCDPISEHNRLYWYRQTLGQGPEFLTYFQNEAQLEKSRLLSDRFSAERPKGSFSTLEIQRTEQGDSAMYLCSSSAGTETQYFGPGTRLLVL.

V usage is TRBV4-1 and J usage is TRBJ2-5, with TRBD2 matching 13 bases. The J call may be mistaken, given a closer DNA end match to TRBJ2-7. Germline V gives CDR1 MGHRA, CDR2 YSYEKL. The CDR3 totals 16 residues. The CDR3 region is CASSQGLAGGWDEQYF. The CDR3 DNA reads TGCGCCAGCAGCCAAGGACTAGCGGGAGGATGGGACGAGCAGTACTTC.

V usage is TRBV4-1 and J usage is TRBJ1-5; 9 bases are a match to TRBD1. Trimming took 5 bases from V and 6 from J; bases not matched to a gene: 8. The CDR3 has 15 amino acids. CDR1 and CDR2 (germline): MGHRA, YSYEKL. The CDR3, as DNA: TGCGCCAGCAGCTCATCAGGACAGGGGAGTCAGCCCCAGCATTTT. This translates into CASSSSGQGSQPQHF.

V usage is TRBV5-4 and J usage is TRBJ1-2; D call uncertain. This CDR3 contains 15 residues. Germline loops: CDR1 SGHNT, CDR2 YYREEE (reference sequence). V lost 0 bases and J lost 4, with 13 bases in between. CDR3 DNA: TGTGCCAGCAGCTTGGAAGGGCGCGGGGTCTATGGCTACACCTTC. It is translated as CASSLEGRGVYGYTF.

V is TRBV4-1 and J is TRBJ2-7, with TRBD2 matching 7 bases. Looked up from germline, CDR1 is MGHRA and CDR2 is YSYEKL. The CDR3 totals 16 residues. The trim removed 1 base at V and 4 bases at J, leaving 10 bases unmatched. CDR3 loop: CASSQGAAGRSYEQYF. The CDR3 bases are TGCGCCAGCAGCCAAGGCGCGGCCGGGAGGAGTTACGAGCAGTACTTC.

This clone was seen only a few times. V and J are TRBV19 and TRBJ1-1; weak D call: TRBD1 (6 bases). CDR3 length: 13 residues. The V gene's germline CDR1 is LNHDA and CDR2 SQIVND (reference sequence). V lost 6 bases and J lost 4, with 12 bases in between. This CDR3 reads CASSLQGFTEAFF. CDR3 sequence (DNA): TGTGCCAGTAGCCTGCAGGGGTTCACTGAAGCTTTCTTT.

The rearrangement uses TRBV6-6 and TRBJ1-3, with a tentative D call TRBD1 (6 bases). Germline V lookup: CDR1 MNHNY, CDR2 SVGAGI (reference sequence). The germline V and J ends were trimmed by 6 bases and 0 bases, with 12 bases remaining between them. CDR3 length: 15 amino acids. CDR3 sequence reads: CASSSTGISGNTIYF. Here the CDR3 DNA reads TGTGCCAGCAGCTCCACAGGGATCTCTGGAAACACCATATATTTT.

V usage is TRBV6-6 and J usage is TRBJ1-1, with D possibly matching TRBD1 (6 bases). Trimming stripped 4 bases from V and 0 bases from J, with 12 bases between. This CDR3 comprises 15 residues. Germline V lookup: CDR1 MNHNY, CDR2 SVGAGI (reference sequence). The CDR3 sequence: CASSFPTGLNTEAFF. CDR3 DNA sequence: TGTGCCAGCAGTTTCCCGACAGGTTTGAACACTGAAGCTTTCTTT.

The CDR3 coding sequence is TGCGCCAGCAGCTCGACGCGTGCGGGAGTATATGGCTACACCTTC. This sequence encodes CASSSTRAGVYGYTF. The genes are TRBV5-1 and TRBJ1-2; D call uncertain. The V and J ends lost 3 bases and 5 bases respectively, with 17 bases between them. Germline CDR1 SGHRS, CDR2 YFSETQ. The CDR3 runs to 15 residues.